This is a list of T cell receptor beta chains from one sample in a study of neurological immune-mediated disorders. TCRdb analysed the 5' RACE reads with MiXCR anew, one entry per CDR3 protein. The sample includes about 76,000 distinct CDR3 sequences, 15% to 20% of them seen just once. Sequenced sample: PBMCs. The receptors come from a woman aged 40 to 50 in good health. CDR3s include the opening cysteine and the closing phenylalanine or tryptophan. A D gene is named only where the DNA matches it firmly. The size field is filled for only some rows; it gives once, few, many or a size class.

>many|TRBJ2-3|TRBV28|TRBD1
TGTGCCAGCAGTTTAGTGTCAGGGGGCGCCTCCACAGATACGCAGTATTTT
CASSLVSGGASTDTQYF
>many|TRBJ1-5|TRBV7-2|.
TGTGCCAGCAGCTTAGCGCGGGGGGAGGTGGCGCCCCAGCATTTT
CASSLARGEVAPQHF
>many|TRBJ2-3|TRBV20-1|TRBD2
TGCAGTTCAACGGGACTAGCGGGGACCCCGGATACGCAGTATTTT
CSSTGLAGTPDTQYF
>.|TRBJ2-5|TRBV15|TRBD1
TGTGCCACCAGCAGAAGACAGGGGCCGGAGACCCAGTACTTC
CATSRRQGPETQYF
>many|TRBJ2-3|TRBV20-1|.
TGCAGTGCCTCTGCCCGGGGACCCACAGATACGCAGTATTTT
CSASARGPTDTQYF
>many|TRBJ2-5|TRBV12-3/TRBV12-4|.
TGTGCCAGCAGTCTATCGAAGATGACCCAGTACTTC
CASSLSKMTQYF
>many|TRBJ2-7|TRBV5-1|TRBD2
TGCGCCAGCAGATCCCGGACTAGCGAGGACTCCTACGAGCAGTACTTC
CASRSRTSEDSYEQYF
>few|TRBJ1-2|TRBV20-1|.
TGCAGTGCTACCCCCCAGCCCGGGGTTAACTATGGCTACACCTTC
CSATPQPGVNYGYTF
>many|TRBJ2-1|TRBV20-1|.
TGCAGTGCCGGACGGGCGGTCTACAATGAGCAGTTCTTC
CSAGRAVYNEQFF
>many|TRBJ1-1|TRBV2|.
TGTGCCAGCAGGACTTGGGACCGGCGGAGAAATCTCGAGGCTTTCTTT
CASRTWDRRRNLEAFF
>many|TRBJ2-1|TRBV20-1|.
TGCAGTGCTAGGGGTTCAATGGATGAGCAGTTCTTC
CSARGSMDEQFF
>many|TRBJ2-1|TRBV7-2|.
TGTGCCAGCAGCTTAGGGTTAGGCAGGATCAATGAGCAGTTCTTC
CASSLGLGRINEQFF
>many|TRBJ1-4|TRBV12-3/TRBV12-4|TRBD1
TGTGCCAGCAGCCGGGGGACAGCCACAGGGGAAAAACTGTTTTTT
CASSRGTATGEKLFF
>.|TRBJ1-2|TRBV20-1|.
TGCAGTGCTGCCCCCGGGGGGAGCTATGGCTACACCTTC
CSAAPGGSYGYTF
>many|TRBJ1-1|TRBV2|.
TGTGCCAGCAACCTTGGGGGGTACACTGAAGCTTTCTTT
CASNLGGYTEAFF
>.|TRBJ2-1|TRBV4-1|.
TGCGCCAGCAGCCAGGGTCCAGGGGTAAATGAGCAGTTCTTC
CASSQGPGVNEQFF
>many|TRBJ1-5|TRBV27|.
TGTGCCAGCAGTTTGTGGGGGACTCGTCAGCCCCAGCATTTT
CASSLWGTRQPQHF
>many|TRBJ2-4|TRBV15|.
TGTGCCACCAGCAGAGCTGAGGGTTGGACCAAAAACATTCAGTACTTC
CATSRAEGWTKNIQYF